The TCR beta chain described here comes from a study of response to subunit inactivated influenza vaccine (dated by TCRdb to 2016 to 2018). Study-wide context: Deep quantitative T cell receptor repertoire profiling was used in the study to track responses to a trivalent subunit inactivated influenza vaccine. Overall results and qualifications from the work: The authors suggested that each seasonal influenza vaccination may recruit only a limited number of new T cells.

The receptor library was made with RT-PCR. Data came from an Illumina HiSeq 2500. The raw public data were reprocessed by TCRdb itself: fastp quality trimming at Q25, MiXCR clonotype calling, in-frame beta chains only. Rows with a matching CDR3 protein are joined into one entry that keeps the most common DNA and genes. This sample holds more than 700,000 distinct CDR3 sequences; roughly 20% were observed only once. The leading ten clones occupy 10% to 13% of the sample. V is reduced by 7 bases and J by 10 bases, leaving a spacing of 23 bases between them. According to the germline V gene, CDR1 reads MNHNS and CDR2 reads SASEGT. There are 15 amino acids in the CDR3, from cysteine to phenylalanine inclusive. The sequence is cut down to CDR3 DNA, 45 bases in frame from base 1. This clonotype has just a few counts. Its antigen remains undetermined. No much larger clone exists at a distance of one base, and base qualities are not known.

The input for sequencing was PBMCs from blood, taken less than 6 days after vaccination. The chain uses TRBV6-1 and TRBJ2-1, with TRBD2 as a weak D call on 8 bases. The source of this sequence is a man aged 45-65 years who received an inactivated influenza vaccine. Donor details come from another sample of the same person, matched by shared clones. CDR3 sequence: CASTPGGLGSGEQFF. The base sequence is TGTGCCAGCACCCCAGGGGGACTAGGGAGTGGAGAGCAGTTCTTC.